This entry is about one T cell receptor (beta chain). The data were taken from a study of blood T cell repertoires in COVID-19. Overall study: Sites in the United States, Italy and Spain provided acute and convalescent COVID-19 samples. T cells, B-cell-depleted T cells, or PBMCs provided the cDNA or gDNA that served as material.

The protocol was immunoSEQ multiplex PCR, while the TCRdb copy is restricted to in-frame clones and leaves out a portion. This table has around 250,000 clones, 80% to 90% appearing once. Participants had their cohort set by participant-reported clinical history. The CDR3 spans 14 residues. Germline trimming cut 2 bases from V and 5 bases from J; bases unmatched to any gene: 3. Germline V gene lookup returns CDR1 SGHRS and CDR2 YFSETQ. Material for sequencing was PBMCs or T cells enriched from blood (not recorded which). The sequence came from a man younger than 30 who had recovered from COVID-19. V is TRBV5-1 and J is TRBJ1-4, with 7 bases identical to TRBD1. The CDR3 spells CASSLETGNEKLFF. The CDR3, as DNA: TGCGCCAGCAGCTTAGAGACAGGGAATGAAAAACTGTTTTTT.